This T cell receptor beta chain derives from a study of shared clonotypes between healthy human individuals (dated by TCRdb to 2020 to 2021). Turning to the overall study: The cohort included three men and a couple of women between 18 and 49 years of age. Per donor, three plates each were used for CD4 naive and CD4 memory, two for CD8 naive, and one for CD8 memory. The study deeply sequenced blood TCR repertoires of five healthy adults to estimate repertoire size and the extent of clonotype sharing between individuals. Different laboratories and diverse techniques were used to prepare libraries and sequence TCR repertoires, to increase sequencing depth and limit assay-specific biases. Between about 0.9 and 9 billion PBMCs per donor were obtained by leukapheresis. Beyond this particular receptor, the publication reports: Because the study included a small number of donors, the genetic and exposure-history diversity represented was limited. Sampling was restricted to blood, and TCR repertoires in tissue are likely to differ from TCR repertoires in blood. Compared with non-shared clonotypes, clonotypes shared by all four sorted-subset donors had higher generation probabilities. Based on pairwise subsampling, the degree of clonotype sharing among donors was expected to be affected by sequencing depth. Across a handful of donors, about 5% of naive CD4, more than 3% of naive CD8, about 2.3% of memory CD4, and approximately 0.42% of memory CD8 clonotypes were shared. Even with the large sequencing depth, rarefaction of the sorted-subset datasets indicated that sequencing was incomplete. Larger estimated clonotype richness was generally found for naive subsets than for memory subsets.

Using the deep immunoSEQ assay, multiplex PCR amplified TCR CDR3 regions from genomic DNA. For each cell subset, the extracted genomic DNA was distributed evenly across all wells of several immunoSEQ 96-well plates, and each plate served as one replicate. For sorted subsets, 200 to 250 ng of genomic DNA, equivalent to roughly 30,000 T cell genomes, went into each replicate PCR. Purified libraries were quantified with a Qubit 3.0 fluorometer, sized on a Bioanalyzer 2100, and re-quantified with the KAPA Library Quantification kit. A separate single-read 150-cycle Illumina NextSeq 550 flow cell was used to sequence each immunoSEQ 96-well plate. The study's own analysis went as follows. Because the immunoSEQ output included only junctional sequences and no quality scores, the filtering could not be the same as the filtering used for full-length reads. Sequences were annotated with PyIR, a Python wrapper for IgBLAST v1.9, and V/J genes and CDR3 were assigned using IMGT germline references. Reads with weak V/J assignments (E-value above 1e-6), missing CDR3, stop codons, out-of-frame junctions, or ambiguous translated residues were removed. V3J clonotypes were defined as sequences sharing the same inferred V gene, J gene, and CDR3 amino acid sequence. Percentage overlap between repertoires was computed as shared unique clonotypes divided by the size of the smaller repertoire. Richness of each repertoire was evaluated using RTK rarefaction, the Chao1 estimator, and Recon v2.1 estimates of unobserved clonotypes. Generation probabilities for all TCRbeta clonotypes obtained by the gDNA method from several donors were computed using OLGA. The clones in this table, taken by TCRdb from immuneACCESS, are in-frame only. Not every clone is retained; where verified, under half of the shortfall comes from an unresolved V gene, and the cause of the rest is unknown. The V and J calls and the clone size are those of that table, but D and trimming were determined from the DNA. The sample yields 1 million to 1.2 million clones; approximately 75% were counted once. Roughly 0.9% of the sample lies in the top ten.

As for this clone: Its recognized antigen is unknown. Base-call qualities are not available, and no considerably larger clone is one nucleotide away.

Donors were healthy HIV-negative adults with no recently reported acute infections or vaccinations. Only Caucasian adults living in Nashville, Tennessee, USA were represented among the donors. CD4+ T cells were enriched by magnetic negative selection, after which naive cells were positively selected on CD45RA and the negative fraction was taken as the memory subset. After blood collection by leukapheresis, PBMCs were isolated using Ficoll-Histopaque density gradient centrifugation and then cryopreserved in the vapor phase of liquid nitrogen. Analytical flow cytometry was used to check the purity and quantity of each magnetically sorted T cell population. From each sorted fraction, genomic DNA was isolated and quantified by UV absorbance on a Nanodrop 2000c. CDR1 and CDR2, per the germline V gene, are SGHVS and FQNEAQ. V is clipped by 1 base and J by 6 bases, and the sequence between their germline boundaries is 13 bases long. The CDR3 contains 14 residues, cysteine and phenylalanine counted. Left in the record is the CDR3 DNA by itself, 42 bases read in frame from the first base.

The material sequenced was memory CD4+ T cells from PBMCs. What the cell subset or site label conveys for this sample: CD45RA-negative fraction. The clonotype comes from a man younger than 30 in good health. Some clones in this sample may be carry-over from other donors' samples. The V gene is TRBV7-8 and the J gene is TRBJ2-7, with the D assignment possibly TRBD1 or TRBD2, given 6 matching bases for each. The CDR3 amino acid sequence is: CASSLVGRGGEQYF. The sequenced DNA is TGTGCCAGCAGCTTAGTGGGCAGGGGAGGCGAGCAGTACTTC.